These 28 T cell receptor beta chains came from one sample sequenced in a study of response to subunit inactivated influenza vaccine. TCRdb processed the RT-PCR reads anew with MiXCR; each CDR3 protein has one entry. There are fewer than 600,000 distinct CDR3 sequences in the sample; around 7.9% occur only once, and around 13% lies in the top ten. This sample comprised PBMCs from blood, obtained roughly 24 months after vaccination. The source is a man aged 45 to 70 who received an inactivated influenza vaccine.

This clonotype was seen only a few times. This chain uses TRBV12-3 or TRBV12-4 with TRBJ1-6; 9 bases align to TRBD1. V lost 5 bases, J lost 8 bases, and 4 bases stayed unmatched. The CDR3 totals 14 residues. CDR3 protein: CASSPGQGYSPLHF. In DNA form, the CDR3 reads TGTGCCAGCAGTCCTGGACAGGGGTATTCACCCCTCCACTTT.

This clonotype occurred a few times. The chain has TRBV20-1 and TRBJ2-2; TRBD1 matches 7 bases. This CDR3 is 14 amino acids long. The V gene's germline CDR1 is DFQATT and CDR2 SNEGSKA (reference sequence). Trimming took 6 bases from V and 2 from J; bases not matched to a gene: 6. This chain's CDR3 is CSARNRGNTGELFF. CDR3 in DNA: TGCAGTGCCAGAAACAGGGGAAACACCGGGGAGCTGTTTTTT.

This clonotype was recorded a few times. The chain couples TRBV29-1 to TRBJ2-2, with TRBD2 identical over 7 bases. V shed 1 base, J shed 5 bases, and the junction held 4 bases outside the gene matches. The length of the CDR3 is 14 residues. From germline, CDR1 is SQVTM and CDR2 ANQGSEA. CDR3 residues: CSVEGGGATGELFF. The CDR3, as DNA: TGCAGCGTTGAAGGGGGAGGGGCTACCGGGGAGCTGTTTTTT.

This clonotype was picked up many times. J is TRBJ1-4 and V is TRBV3-1; D is unresolved. CDR1 and CDR2 from the germline V gene are LGHDT and YNNKEL (reference sequence). The CDR3 totals 15 residues. The germline V and J ends were trimmed by 0 bases and 10 bases, with 15 bases remaining between them. The CDR3 is CASSQDLTPGLKLFF. For the CDR3, the DNA is TGTGCCAGCAGCCAAGACCTGACTCCGGGATTAAAACTGTTTTTT.

This clonotype showed up many times. The genes are TRBV4-1 and TRBJ2-2; D is ambiguous. V was shortened by 1 base and J by 4 bases, with 13 bases between the two germline ends. Germline CDR1 reads MGHRA; CDR2 reads YSYEKL. The CDR3 is 16 residues long. In nucleotides, the CDR3 is TGCGCCAGCAGCCAAGTCCGTATTGTATTCACCGGGGAGCTGTTTTTT. Translating gives CASSQVRIVFTGELFF.

This clonotype was recorded many times. This chain's CDR3 is CASSLWDGYGYTF. The CDR3, as DNA: TGTGCCAGCAGTTTATGGGACGGCTATGGCTACACCTTC. The rearrangement uses TRBV12-3 or TRBV12-4 and TRBJ1-2; tentative D call: TRBD1 (5 bases). The CDR3 is 13 amino acids. V lost 2 bases and J lost 4, with 8 bases in between.

Comment on this clonotype: With a much larger clone just one base away, this may be a read error. The J gene is TRBJ2-1, the V gene TRBV18; D is possibly TRBD1 (6 bases). Per the germline V gene, CDR1 is KGHSH and CDR2 is LQKENI. This CDR3 is built from 16 residues. The CDR3 is CASLPRQESSSNEQFF. CDR3 in DNA: TGTGCCAGCTTACCAAGACAGGAAAGTTCGTCCAATGAGCAGTTCTTC.

The V gene is TRBV28, the J gene TRBJ2-7; 8 nucleotides agree with TRBD1. Germline V lookup: CDR1 MDHEN, CDR2 SYDVKM. Trimming at V came to 3 bases and at J to 5 bases, leaving 6 bases not matched to a gene. The CDR3 has 14 amino acids. The CDR3 here is CASSLIRTGHEQYF. DNA of the CDR3: TGTGCCAGCAGTTTGATTAGGACAGGGCACGAGCAGTACTTC.

This clonotype has a handful of counts. The rearrangement uses TRBV20-1 and TRBJ2-2; tentatively, D is TRBD1 (8 bases). The CDR3 loop spans 15 amino acids. V was clipped by 0 bases and J by 4 bases, with 12 bases between them. Germline values: CDR1 DFQATT, CDR2 SNEGSKA (reference sequence). The CDR3, as DNA: TGCAGTGCTAGAGACCACAGGGGGGGCACCGGGGAGCTGTTTTTT. Encoded protein: CSARDHRGGTGELFF.

The rearrangement links TRBV4-2 to TRBJ1-4, with 7 bases matching TRBD1. The CDR3 runs to 13 residues. Germline CDR1 reads LGHNA; CDR2 reads YNFKEQ. V trimming: 0 bases; J trimming: 12 bases; junction bases outside the gene matches: 4. In nucleotides, the CDR3 is TGTGCCAGCAGCCAAGAGGCGGGACAGCAACTGTTTTTT. It encodes CASSQEAGQQLFF.

This clonotype was observed many times. The chain is built from TRBV3-1 and TRBJ2-5; D is possibly TRBD2 (6 bases). Germline V gene data show CDR1 as LGHDT and CDR2 as YNNKEL (reference sequence). The CDR3 totals 13 residues. Trimming took 4 bases from V and 5 from J, leaving 11 bases between them. CDR3 bases: TGTGCCAGCAGCCGGGACTTCGTGGAGACCCAGTACTTC. This codes for CASSRDFVETQYF.

V usage is TRBV30 and J usage is TRBJ2-7, with a weak D call TRBD1 (5 bases). The CDR3 sequence is 12 residues long. V lost 4 bases, J lost 5 bases, and 12 bases lay in between. CDR1 is GTSNPN, CDR2 SVGIG, per germline (reference sequence). The CDR3 region has the DNA TGTGCCTGGACCCCCGCAGGGAACGAGCAGTACTTC. Translating gives CAWTPAGNEQYF.

In its sample, this clonotype was seen a few times. The rearrangement links TRBV28 to TRBJ1-1; no reliable D call. Germline assignment: CDR1 MDHEN and CDR2 SYDVKM. The CDR3 totals 13 residues. The ends were cut back, 1 base at V and 4 bases at J, with 7 bases in the middle. CDR3 loop: CASSLFRVTEAFF. DNA for the CDR3: TGTGCCAGCAGTTTATTTCGGGTCACTGAAGCTTTCTTT.

The V gene is TRBV14, the J gene TRBJ1-2; the D gene is possibly TRBD1 (5 bases). V was cut by 0 bases and J by 9 bases, with 11 bases left in between. Germline V gives CDR1 SGHDN, CDR2 FVKESK. This CDR3 is built from 13 residues. In nucleotides, the CDR3 is TGTGCCAGCAGCCAAGATCGAGGGGCTAGCTACACCTTC. Protein sequence: CASSQDRGASYTF.

This clonotype was detected many times. This chain connects TRBV27 to TRBJ2-7; maybe TRBD1 (6 bases). This CDR3 comprises 12 residues. Germline V gene sequence: CDR1 MNHEY, CDR2 SMNVEV (reference sequence). V lost 6 bases and J 7 bases, leaving 13 bases between the germline ends. Here the CDR3 reads CASSLGAGEQYF. Written as DNA, the CDR3 is TGTGCCAGCAGCCTGGGGGCTGGGGAGCAGTACTTC.

This clonotype was counted many times. The chain combines TRBV28 with TRBJ1-5; D might be TRBD1 (6 bases). This CDR3 comprises 17 residues. Germline V gene sequence: CDR1 MDHEN, CDR2 SYDVKM. V lost 4 bases and J 2 bases, leaving 18 bases between the germline ends. The CDR3 protein is CASSSKTGTPRNQPQHF. The DNA of the CDR3 is TGTGCCAGCAGTTCGAAAACCGGGACACCTCGCAATCAGCCCCAGCATTTT.

V is TRBV9 and J is TRBJ2-5, with 7 bases matching TRBD2. The V gene's germline CDR1 is SGDLS and CDR2 YYNGEE. After removal of 0 bases from V and 3 bases from J, the junction contained 5 bases not matched to a gene. The CDR3 consists of 15 residues. The CDR3 DNA follows: TGTGCCAGCAGCGTAGCACCAGCGGGAAAAGAGACCCAGTACTTC. The encoded protein is CASSVAPAGKETQYF.

This clonotype was seen repeatedly, ten times or more. This chain uses TRBV6-2 or TRBV6-3 with TRBJ1-1; D might be TRBD1 (6 bases). The CDR3 is 13 amino acids. Trimming took off 5 bases at V and 7 bases at J, with 14 bases between the two ends. CDR1 and CDR2 (germline): MNHEY, SVGEGT. The CDR3 DNA sequence: TGTGCCAGCAGTAAGGGACATACTAATGAAGCTTTCTTT. Translated, it gives CASSKGHTNEAFF.

There are a few counts of this clonotype. J is TRBJ2-4 and V is TRBV6-2 or TRBV6-3; 7 bases agree with TRBD2. This CDR3 is built from 17 residues. Trimming cost V 1 base and J 3 bases; bases outside gene matches: 9. Germline V gene data show CDR1 as MNHEY and CDR2 as SVGEGT. The CDR3: CASSYFEDGGGKNIQYF. As DNA, the CDR3 is TGTGCCAGCAGTTACTTTGAGGATGGCGGGGGCAAAAACATTCAGTACTTC.

This clonotype was seen many times. This rearrangement joins TRBV4-2 to TRBJ1-2, with D perhaps TRBD1 (5 bases). Germline CDR1 LGHNA, CDR2 YNFKEQ. This CDR3 is 15 amino acids long. V was clipped by 1 base and J by 1 base, with 10 bases between them. In DNA, the CDR3 is TGTGCCAGCAGCCAAGCAGGGACTGATAACTATGGCTACACCTTC. This encodes CASSQAGTDNYGYTF.

In its sample, this clonotype was seen many times. The rearrangement joins TRBV20-1 to TRBJ2-1; TRBD2 agrees at 9 bases. Trimming took 4 bases from V and 4 from J; bases not matched to a gene: 2. CDR1 is DFQATT, CDR2 SNEGSKA, per germline (reference sequence). The CDR3 has 13 amino acids. The CDR3 bases are TGCAGTGCTATGACTAGCGGTTACAATGAGCAGTTCTTC. Amino acids: CSAMTSGYNEQFF.

This chain uses TRBV4-3 with TRBJ2-3, with a weak D call TRBD1 (6 bases). Deletions cut 3 bases from V and 0 bases from J, with 16 bases between. The germline V gene encodes CDR1 LGHNA and CDR2 YSLEER. The CDR3 extends over 17 amino acids. The CDR3 spells CASSHEYPGHSTDTQYF. The CDR3 DNA sequence: TGCGCCAGCAGCCATGAATATCCGGGACACAGCACAGATACGCAGTATTTT.

The rearrangement uses TRBV20-1 and TRBJ2-7; 8 nucleotides match TRBD1. The CDR3 totals 15 residues. Germline values: CDR1 DFQATT, CDR2 SNEGSKA (reference sequence). After removal of 6 bases from V and 4 bases from J, the junction contained 14 bases not matched to a gene. The CDR3 region is CSAEPQDRESYEQYF. CDR3 in DNA: TGCAGTGCCGAACCCCAGGACAGGGAATCATACGAGCAGTACTTC.

In its sample, this clonotype was seen many times. The chain recombines TRBV6-5 with TRBJ1-5; weak D call: TRBD1 (6 bases). CDR3 length: 14 amino acids. The V end was cut by 0 bases, the J end by 7 bases, with 10 bases between. In germline, CDR1 is MNHEY, CDR2 SVGAGI. The CDR3 protein is CASSYSWGGQPQHF. The CDR3 nucleotides are TGTGCCAGCAGTTACTCGTGGGGGGGCCAGCCCCAGCATTTT.

This clonotype showed up just a few times. The chain joins TRBV6-1 to TRBJ2-7; D not certain. Germline CDR1 reads MNHNS; CDR2 reads SASEGT. Between the trimmed V and J ends, which lost 4 bases and 3 bases, there was a span of 13 bases. This CDR3 contains 14 residues. CDR3 nucleotide sequence: TGTGCCAGCAGTGGTAGTCGGCGCCACTACGAGCAGTACTTC. It specifies CASSGSRRHYEQYF.

This clonotype was detected a few times. The CDR3 DNA sequence: TGCAGCGTTGACGGAGGACGACGGACTGAAGCTTTCTTT. It translates to CSVDGGRRTEAFF. The genes are TRBV29-1 and TRBJ1-1; no reliable D call. The ends were cut back, 3 bases at V and 5 bases at J, with 13 bases in the middle. The germline V gene encodes CDR1 SQVTM and CDR2 ANQGSEA. The length of the CDR3 is 13 residues.

This clonotype was picked up many times. V is TRBV18 and J is TRBJ1-4; D is possibly TRBD1 (5 bases). V lost 3 bases and J 4 bases, leaving 9 bases between the germline ends. Germline V gives CDR1 KGHSH, CDR2 LQKENI. The CDR3 spans 14 residues. Here the CDR3 DNA reads TGTGCCAGCTCACCGACAGCTAATAATGAAAAACTGTTTTTT. It is translated as CASSPTANNEKLFF.

Many counts were recorded for this clonotype. The chain recombines TRBV12-3 or TRBV12-4 with TRBJ2-5; D not certain. V gave up 1 base and J gave up 5 bases, with 14 bases separating them. The CDR3 is 15 amino acids. Here the CDR3 DNA reads TGTGCCAGCAGTTTAGAGCCGTCAGCTAGGGAGACCCAGTACTTC. Its protein is CASSLEPSARETQYF.